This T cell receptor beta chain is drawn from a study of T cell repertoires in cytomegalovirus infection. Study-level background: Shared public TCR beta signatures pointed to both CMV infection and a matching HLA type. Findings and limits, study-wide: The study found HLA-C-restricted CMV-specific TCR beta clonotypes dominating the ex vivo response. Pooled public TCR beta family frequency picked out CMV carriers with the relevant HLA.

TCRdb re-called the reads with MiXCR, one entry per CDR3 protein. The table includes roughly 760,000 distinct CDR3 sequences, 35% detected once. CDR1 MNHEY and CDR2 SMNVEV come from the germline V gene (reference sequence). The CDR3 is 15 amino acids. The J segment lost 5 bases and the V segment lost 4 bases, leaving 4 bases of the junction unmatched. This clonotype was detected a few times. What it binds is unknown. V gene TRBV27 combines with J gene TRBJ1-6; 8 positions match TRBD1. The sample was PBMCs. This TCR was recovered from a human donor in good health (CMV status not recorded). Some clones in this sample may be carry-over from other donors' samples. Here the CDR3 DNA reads TGTGCCAGCAGTTGGACAGGGTTGGATAATTCACCCCTCCACTTT. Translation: CASSWTGLDNSPLHF.